The 22 T cell receptor beta chains listed next were all sequenced from one sample in a study of T-cell reconstitution after alpha-beta-depleted transplantation in children. The library targeted TCRbeta and was prepared with unique molecular identifiers. TCRdb itself ran the PCR reads through MiXCR, one entry per CDR3 protein. The sample holds about 120,000 distinct CDR3 sequences, over 9% seen once. The sequenced sample was PBMCs from the stem cell graft donor, obtained from the stem cell graft. The receptors derive from a human donor who donated a stem cell graft to a child with acute lymphoblastic leukemia.

This clonotype was counted many times. The V and J genes are TRBV12-3 or TRBV12-4 and TRBJ2-7, with 8 bases aligning to TRBD1. J lost 4 bases, V lost 2 bases, and 4 bases had no gene match. The CDR3 consists of 14 residues. In nucleotides, the CDR3 is TGTGCCAGCAGTTTATACAGGGGGAGTTACGAGCAGTACTTC. It specifies CASSLYRGSYEQYF.

This clonotype was seen repeatedly, ten times or more. This rearrangement joins TRBV20-1 to TRBJ1-5; unclear D gene. The CDR3 is 14 amino acids. V dropped 0 bases and J dropped 9 bases, with 15 bases sitting between them. CDR1 and CDR2 (germline): DFQATT, SNEGSKA (reference sequence). The CDR3 DNA is TGCAGTGCTAGAGATGTAGCCCTGCCGTCGCCCCAGCATTTT. Translated, it gives CSARDVALPSPQHF.

This clonotype was picked up many times. The rearrangement joins TRBV12-3 or TRBV12-4 to TRBJ1-5, with 9 bases lining up with TRBD1. V lost 6 bases, J lost 6 bases, and 9 bases stayed unmatched. The CDR3 has 15 residues. CDR3 sequence: CASSPTGGGGQPQHF. In nucleotides, the CDR3 is TGTGCCAGCAGCCCAACAGGGGGCGGGGGTCAGCCCCAGCATTTT.

This clonotype was found many times. The V and J genes are TRBV12-3 or TRBV12-4 and TRBJ2-7, with 10 positions matching TRBD2. After removal of 7 bases from V and 4 bases from J, the junction contained 7 bases not matched to a gene. This CDR3 is 14 amino acids long. This CDR3 is CASTLLAGPYEQYF. The CDR3, as DNA: TGTGCCAGCACCCTACTAGCGGGACCTTACGAGCAGTACTTC.

This clonotype was recorded many times. The genes are TRBV5-1 and TRBJ2-6; D might be TRBD1 (6 bases). Looked up from germline, CDR1 is SGHRS and CDR2 is YFSETQ. Between the trimmed V and J ends, which lost 6 bases and 2 bases, there was a span of 12 bases. The CDR3 runs to 15 residues. CDR3 nucleotide sequence: TGCGCCAGCACCCCTGGGGGCGCTGGGGCCAACGTCCTGACTTTC. It encodes CASTPGGAGANVLTF.

This clonotype was detected ten times or more. This sequence joins TRBV20-1 and TRBJ2-1; 7 positions agree with TRBD1. Germline V gene sequence: CDR1 DFQATT, CDR2 SNEGSKA (reference sequence). Trimming cost V 6 bases and J 9 bases; bases outside gene matches: 14. The CDR3 spans 14 residues. CDR3 in DNA: TGCAGTGCGCTAGGCGCCTCGGGACAGACTGAGCAGTTCTTC. Its protein is CSALGASGQTEQFF.

This clonotype appeared many times. The rearrangement links TRBV7-9 to TRBJ1-1; D unresolved. This CDR3 comprises 15 residues. V lost 5 bases and J 3 bases, leaving 16 bases between the germline ends. Germline assignment: CDR1 SEHNR and CDR2 FQNEAQ (reference sequence). CDR3 residues: CASSPDGAWDTEAFF. The CDR3 DNA sequence: TGTGCCAGCAGCCCAGACGGAGCATGGGACACTGAAGCTTTCTTT.

At least ten counts were recorded for this clonotype. This chain connects TRBV5-1 to TRBJ2-7, with TRBD1 matching 12 bases. The CDR3 covers 17 residues. The V gene's germline CDR1 is SGHRS and CDR2 YFSETQ. The V and J ends lost 4 bases and 4 bases, in that order; junction bases with no gene match: 12. CDR3 in DNA: TGCGCCAGCAGCCAGGAACCCCGGGACAGGGGGCTTTACGAGCAGTACTTC. Protein: CASSQEPRDRGLYEQYF.

This clonotype was recorded many times. The gene calls are TRBV19 and TRBJ2-4; 8 bases agree with TRBD1. V lost 4 bases and J lost 7; bases outside the gene matches: 3. CDR3 size: 13 residues. The germline CDR1 and CDR2 sequences are LNHDA and SQIVND (reference sequence). The CDR3 nucleotides are TGTGCCAGTAGTACTCAGGGGGCTAACATTCAGTACTTC. Its translation is CASSTQGANIQYF.

There are many counts of this clonotype. The chain couples TRBV5-1 to TRBJ1-1, with a weak D call TRBD1 (6 bases). The V end lost 4 bases, the J end lost 0 bases, and 13 bases lay between the germline ends. CDR3 length equals 15 residues. Per germline, CDR1 SGHRS and CDR2 YFSETQ. The CDR3 DNA sequence: TGCGCCAGCAGCATGGGGGACACCTTGAACACTGAAGCTTTCTTT. Translation: CASSMGDTLNTEAFF.

This clonotype was counted ten times or more. This chain uses TRBV20-1 with TRBJ1-4; 9 nucleotides align to TRBD1. The V gene's germline CDR1 is DFQATT and CDR2 SNEGSKA (reference sequence). The CDR3 runs 13 residues. Germline trimming cut 5 bases from V and 4 bases from J; bases unmatched to any gene: 2. CDR3 protein: CSAGTGSNEKLFF. The CDR3 coding sequence is TGCAGTGCTGGGACAGGGAGTAATGAAAAACTGTTTTTT.

This clonotype was seen many times. The chain links TRBV15 to TRBJ2-2; a possible D gene is TRBD1 (10 bases). V lost 0 bases to trimming and J lost 4 bases, with 27 bases between them. Germline-derived CDR1 and CDR2 are LNHNV and YYDKDF (reference sequence). This CDR3 spans 21 amino acids. Written as DNA, the CDR3 is TGTGCCACCAGCAGAGAGCGGACAGGGGGGGGAGTAGCGGGAGTCACCGGGGAGCTGTTTTTT. Amino acids: CATSRERTGGGVAGVTGELFF.

Concerning this clonotype: This sequence may be a read error, since a much larger clone differs from it by one base. The chain employs TRBV12-3 or TRBV12-4 and TRBJ1-2; TRBD1 matches at 9 bases. The CDR3 is made up of 13 amino acids. Losses at the gene ends were 6 bases for V and 3 bases for J; bases not matched to a gene: 2. The CDR3 coding sequence is TGTGCCAGCAGAGACAGGGGGTACTATGGCTACACCTTC. Its protein product is CASRDRGYYGYTF.

This clonotype came up many times. The chain is built from TRBV9 and TRBJ2-3; no clear D gene. The CDR3 sequence is 13 residues long. From germline, CDR1 is SGDLS and CDR2 YYNGEE. Between the trimmed V and J ends, which lost 0 bases and 1 base, there was a span of 3 bases. The CDR3 nucleotides read TGTGCCAGCAGCGTAGCCGGCACAGATACGCAGTATTTT. Translated, it gives CASSVAGTDTQYF.

This clonotype showed up many times. The rearrangement uses TRBV18 and TRBJ2-3; D is undetermined. Trimming removed 5 bases from V and 4 bases from J, with 4 bases in between. This CDR3 is built from 11 residues. CDR1 is KGHSH, CDR2 LQKENI, per germline. CDR3 in DNA: TGTGCCAGCTCATCCCCAGATACGCAGTATTTT. Translating it yields CASSSPDTQYF.

This clonotype was picked up a small number of times. The chain couples TRBV4-2 to TRBJ2-5; D may be TRBD1 (6 bases). V dropped 2 bases and J dropped 3 bases, with 16 bases sitting between them. CDR1 is LGHNA, CDR2 YNFKEQ, per germline. CDR3 length: 16 residues. The CDR3 loop is CASSQTTSGAEETQYF. The DNA for the CDR3 is TGTGCCAGCAGCCAAACTACCTCAGGGGCAGAAGAGACCCAGTACTTC.

This clonotype was detected ten times or more. Being one base from a much bigger clone, this may be a read error. DNA for the CDR3: TGTGCCAGCAGTTCCGGACTAGCGGGTTCAGCCAAAAACAGTCAGTACTTC. Its protein is CASSSGLAGSAKNSQYF. The V call is TRBV12-3 or TRBV12-4, the J call TRBJ2-4, with 11 bases that match TRBD2. The CDR3 is made up of 17 amino acids.

This clonotype came up many times. The genes are TRBV5-1 and TRBJ1-1; 7 nucleotides line up with TRBD1. Germline V gene data show CDR1 as SGHRS and CDR2 as YFSETQ. V was clipped by 4 bases and J by 0 bases; unmatched bases: 12. This CDR3 has 17 residues. The CDR3 reads CASSVGTAARMNTEAFF. The CDR3 coding sequence is TGCGCCAGCAGCGTCGGGACAGCCGCTCGCATGAACACTGAAGCTTTCTTT.

This clonotype was seen ten or more times. This sequence joins TRBV6-1 and TRBJ1-5; D may be TRBD1 (5 bases). Trimming took 7 bases from V and 3 from J, leaving 19 bases between them. CDR3 length: 16 amino acids. CDR1 is MNHNS and CDR2 is SASEGT in the germline V gene. CDR3 amino acids: CASTPGRGGNNQPQHF. The CDR3 nucleotides are TGTGCCAGCACCCCCGGGCGGGGGGGAAACAATCAGCCCCAGCATTTT.

This clonotype was recorded many times. This chain connects TRBV27 to TRBJ1-3; D possibly corresponds to TRBD1 (6 bases). Trimming removed 3 bases from V and 0 bases from J, with 12 bases in between. The CDR3 is 16 amino acids. Per the germline V gene, CDR1 is MNHEY and CDR2 is SMNVEV (reference sequence). CDR3 in DNA: TGTGCCAGCAGTTTGACAGGCCCTAGCTCTGGAAACACCATATATTTT. Its translation: CASSLTGPSSGNTIYF.

This clonotype was found a few times. This sequence may be a read error, since a much larger clone differs from it by one base. J is TRBJ2-2 and V is TRBV5-1, with D perhaps matching TRBD1 (6 bases). This CDR3 has 17 residues. The germline CDR1 and CDR2 sequences are SGHRS and YFSETQ. The V end was cut by 2 bases, the J end by 1 base, with 15 bases between. CDR3 sequence: CASSFQGTWVNTGELFF. The CDR3, as DNA: TGCGCCAGCAGCTTCCAAGGGACATGGGTGAACACCGGGGAGCTGTTTTTT.

This clonotype occurred many times. This chain uses TRBV7-9 with TRBJ1-4; a weak D match, TRBD1 (5 bases). Trimming cost V 2 bases and J 3 bases, with 7 bases left between them. The CDR3 has 14 residues. Germline V gene data show CDR1 as SEHNR and CDR2 as FQNEAQ (reference sequence). The CDR3 coding sequence is TGTGCCAGCAGCTTAAGAGGGGCTAATGAAAAACTGTTTTTT. Amino acids: CASSLRGANEKLFF.